A selection of T cell receptor beta chains follows, all from one sample in a study of Graves' ophthalmopathy and Graves' hyperthyroidism. From the multiplex PCR reads, TCRdb called clonotypes with MiXCR, one entry per CDR3 protein. In the table there are 200,000 to 250,000 distinct CDR3 sequences, about 22% of which are singletons. The sample taken for sequencing was peripheral blood. These receptors originate from a woman in her forties or fifties with Graves' ophthalmopathy. The CDR3 runs from the conserved cysteine through the conserved F or W. A D gene is named only where the DNA matches it firmly. Size is stated for part of the rows, as once, few or many counts, or as a class when the clone is expanded.

clone size	V gene	D gene	J gene	CDR3 protein	CDR3 DNA
.	TRBV28	TRBD1	TRBJ2-7	CASSPRQGGSYEQYF	TGTGCCAGCAGTCCAAGACAGGGGGGGTCCTACGAGCAGTACTTC
many	TRBV5-1	.	TRBJ1-1	CASSSRGGDITEAFF	TGCGCCAGCAGCTCCAGGGGAGGGGATATAACTGAAGCTTTCTTT
few	TRBV24-1	TRBD1	TRBJ1-5	CATSETGTGHQPQHF	TGTGCCACCAGTGAGACAGGGACAGGGCATCAGCCCCAGCATTTT
many	TRBV28	.	TRBJ1-6	CASRLLGSPLHF	TGTGCCAGCCGACTACTTGGCTCACCCCTCCACTTT
many	TRBV6-1	.	TRBJ1-1	CASSASLLAGTEAFF	TGTGCCAGCAGCGCCAGCTTATTAGCCGGGACGGAAGCTTTCTTT
many	TRBV10-3	.	TRBJ2-7	CAIRTGPTYEQYF	TGTGCCATCAGAACCGGGCCTACCTACGAGCAGTACTTC
many	TRBV2	TRBD1	TRBJ1-5	CASSLGQKNQPQHF	TGTGCCAGCAGCTTGGGACAGAAAAATCAGCCCCAGCATTTT
few	TRBV4-1	TRBD2	TRBJ2-5	CASSPRRAGTRDLETQYF	TGCGCCAGCAGCCCCCGGAGGGCCGGGACTAGAGACCTCGAGACCCAGTACTTC
many	TRBV7-9	.	TRBJ1-5	CASSRANSNQPQHF	TGTGCCAGCAGCCGGGCGAATAGCAATCAGCCCCAGCATTTT
.	TRBV7-6	TRBD2	TRBJ2-2	CASTPRGAGELFF	TGTGCCAGCACCCCTCGGGGGGCCGGGGAGCTGTTTTTT
.	TRBV7-3	.	TRBJ2-5	CASSPDRLYQETQYF	TGTGCCAGCAGCCCGGACAGACTGTACCAAGAGACCCAGTACTTC
few	TRBV5-1	TRBD1	TRBJ1-2	CASSSGTDYGYTF	TGCGCCAGCAGCTCCGGGACAGACTATGGCTACACCTTC
.	TRBV7-8	.	TRBJ2-5	CASAISRTNQETQYF	TGTGCCAGCGCAATAAGTAGGACCAACCAAGAGACCCAGTACTTC
.	TRBV20-1	.	TRBJ1-2	CSARERRGASNGYTF	TGCAGTGCTAGAGAGCGCCGCGGGGCTAGTAATGGCTACACCTTC
.	TRBV19	TRBD2	TRBJ2-7	CASKRGSSYEQYF	TGTGCCAGTAAGCGGGGAAGCTCCTACGAGCAGTACTTC
once	TRBV6-5	TRBD2	TRBJ2-7	CASSYRTSGTYEQYF	TGTGCCAGCAGTTACCGGACTAGCGGAACCTACGAGCAGTACTTC
many	TRBV24-1	TRBD1	TRBJ2-5	CATSDDYYRGKTQYF	TGTGCCACCAGTGACGACTACTACAGGGGCAAGACCCAGTACTTC
many	TRBV19	TRBD1	TRBJ1-2	CASSTRQGAYGYTF	TGTGCCAGTAGTACTCGACAGGGAGCCTATGGCTACACCTTC
.	TRBV24-1	TRBD2	TRBJ2-5	CATSDRTSGEVETQYF	TGTGCCACCAGTGATCGGACTAGCGGAGAAGTAGAGACCCAGTACTTC
many	TRBV29-1	TRBD1	TRBJ1-2	CSVEDRVVGGYTF	TGCAGCGTGGAAGACAGGGTTGTGGGTGGCTACACCTTC
many	TRBV4-1	.	TRBJ2-7	CASSQESTSPYEQYF	TGCGCCAGCAGCCAAGAAAGCACGTCCCCCTACGAGCAGTACTTC
once	TRBV27	.	TRBJ2-5	CASSAPGLKTQYF	TGTGCCAGCAGTGCACCCGGATTGAAGACCCAGTACTTC
.	TRBV7-2	.	TRBJ2-7	CASSLSGRGSYEQYF	TGTGCCAGCAGCTTAAGTGGCAGGGGCTCCTACGAGCAGTACTTC
many	TRBV18	.	TRBJ1-5	CASSPEGNQPQHF	TGTGCCAGCTCACCGGAGGGAAATCAGCCCCAGCATTTT
.	TRBV3-1	.	TRBJ1-3	CASSQGEGGSGNTIYF	TGTGCCAGCAGCCAAGGAGAAGGCGGATCTGGAAACACCATATATTTT
many	TRBV20-1	.	TRBJ2-7	CSANIGTREQYF	TGCAGTGCTAACATCGGGACGAGGGAGCAGTACTTC
few	TRBV11-2	.	TRBJ2-2	CASSLPILGSTGELFF	TGTGCCAGCAGCTTACCAATCCTGGGCAGCACCGGGGAGCTGTTTTTT
few	TRBV20-1	TRBD2	TRBJ2-5	CSARVPAGRQETQYF	TGCAGTGCTAGAGTCCCAGCGGGACGCCAAGAGACCCAGTACTTC
.	TRBV6-1	TRBD1	TRBJ1-2	CASSTGGTGLLYGYTF	TGTGCCAGCAGCACGGGTGGGACAGGATTATTATATGGCTACACCTTC
many	TRBV27	.	TRBJ1-6	CASSLSPDSLYNSPLHF	TGTGCCAGCAGTTTATCTCCGGACAGTCTATATAATTCACCCCTCCACTTT
many	TRBV6-1	.	TRBJ1-3	CASTRAIESGNTIYF	TGTGCCAGCACCAGGGCCATAGAATCTGGAAACACCATATATTTT
many	TRBV20-1	.	TRBJ1-1	CSARAFGFLGTEAFF	TGCAGTGCTAGGGCTTTCGGGTTCCTGGGCACTGAAGCTTTCTTT